This T cell receptor beta chain was sequenced during a study of beta chain features in type 1 diabetes. Whole-study context: When patients were set against healthy donors, age, gender and cell yields were similar.

This clone came up a few times. An end of the junction does not agree with germline; a read error may underlie this. Expressed TCRB transcripts got sequenced, as all isolated RNA was reverse transcribed. The repertoire was sequenced with immunoSEQ multiplex PCR; TCRdb's copy has only in-frame clones and lacks some. The repertoire includes 310,000 or so clones, under 8.5% of them detected once, and 0.44% sits in the top ten. CDR1 is SSHAT, CDR2 FNYEAQ, per germline (reference sequence). The CDR3 spans 15 residues. This TCR derives from a woman aged 18-30 years in good health. The sample taken for sequencing was central memory CD4+ T cells from blood. The chain carries TRBV7-7 and TRBJ2-2; possibly TRBD2 for D (6 bases). CDR3 in amino acids: CASSSRLESTGELFF. The CDR3 nucleotides read TGTGCTAGCAGCTCCCGACTAGAGAGCACCGGGGAGCTGTTTTTT.